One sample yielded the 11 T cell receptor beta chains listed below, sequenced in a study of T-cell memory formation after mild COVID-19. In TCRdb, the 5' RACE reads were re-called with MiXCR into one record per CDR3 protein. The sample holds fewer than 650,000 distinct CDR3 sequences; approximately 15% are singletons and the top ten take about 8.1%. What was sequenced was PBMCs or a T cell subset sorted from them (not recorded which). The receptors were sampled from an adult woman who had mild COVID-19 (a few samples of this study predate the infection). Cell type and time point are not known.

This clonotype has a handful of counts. As DNA, the CDR3 is TGTGCCAGCAGTCTCGGCTCCCTGGGCCGAACTGAAGCTTTCTTT. Protein sequence: CASSLGSLGRTEAFF. This sequence joins TRBV7-6 and TRBJ1-1; D is ambiguous. The germline gives CDR1 SGHVS, CDR2 FNYEAQ. Trimming stripped 6 bases from V and 5 bases from J, with 19 bases between. The CDR3 spans 15 residues.

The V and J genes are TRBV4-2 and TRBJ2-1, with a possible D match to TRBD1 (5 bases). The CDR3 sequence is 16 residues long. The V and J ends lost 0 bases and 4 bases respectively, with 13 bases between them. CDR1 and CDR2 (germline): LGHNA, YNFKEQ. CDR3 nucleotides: TGTGCCAGCAGCCAAGACGTGGCAGGGTGGTACAATGAGCAGTTCTTC. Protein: CASSQDVAGWYNEQFF.

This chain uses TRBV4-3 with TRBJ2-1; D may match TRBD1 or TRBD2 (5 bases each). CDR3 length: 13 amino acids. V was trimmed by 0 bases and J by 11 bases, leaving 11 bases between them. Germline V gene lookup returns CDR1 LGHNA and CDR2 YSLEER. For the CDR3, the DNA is TGCGCCAGCAGCCAAGATCAGGGACCTCAGCAGTTCTTC. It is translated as CASSQDQGPQQFF.

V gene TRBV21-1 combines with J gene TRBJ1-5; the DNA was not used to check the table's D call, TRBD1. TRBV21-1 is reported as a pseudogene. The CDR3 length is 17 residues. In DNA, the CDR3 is TGTGCCAGCAGCGTCAGGCCCCAGGGCGATTCAGAACAGCCCCAGCATTTT. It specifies CASSVRPQGDSEQPQHF.

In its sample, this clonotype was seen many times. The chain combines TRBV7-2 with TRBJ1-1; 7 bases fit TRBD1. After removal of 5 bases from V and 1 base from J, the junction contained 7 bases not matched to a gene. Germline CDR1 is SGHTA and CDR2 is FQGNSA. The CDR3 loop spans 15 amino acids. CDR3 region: CASSIRTGTNTEAFF. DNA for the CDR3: TGTGCCAGCAGCATCAGGACAGGAACGAACACTGAAGCTTTCTTT.

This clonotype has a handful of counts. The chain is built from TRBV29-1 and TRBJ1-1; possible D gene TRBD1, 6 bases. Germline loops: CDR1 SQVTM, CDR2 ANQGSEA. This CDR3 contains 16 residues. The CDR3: CSVTDSKWLGRTEAFF. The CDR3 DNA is TGCAGTGTAACGGACAGTAAGTGGCTAGGTAGGACTGAAGCTTTCTTT.

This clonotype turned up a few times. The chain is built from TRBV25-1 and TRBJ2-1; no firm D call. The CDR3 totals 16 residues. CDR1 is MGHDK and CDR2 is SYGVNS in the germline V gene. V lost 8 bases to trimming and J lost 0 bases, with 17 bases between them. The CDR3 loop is CASLTSDPSSYNEQFF. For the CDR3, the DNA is TGTGCCAGCCTCACGTCCGACCCGAGCTCCTACAATGAGCAGTTCTTC.

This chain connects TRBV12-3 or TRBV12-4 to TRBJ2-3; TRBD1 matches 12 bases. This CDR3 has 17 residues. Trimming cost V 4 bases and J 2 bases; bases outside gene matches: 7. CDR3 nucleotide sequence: TGTGCCAGCAGTTCCGGACCGGGACAGGGGGCCACAGATACGCAGTATTTT. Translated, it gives CASSSGPGQGATDTQYF.

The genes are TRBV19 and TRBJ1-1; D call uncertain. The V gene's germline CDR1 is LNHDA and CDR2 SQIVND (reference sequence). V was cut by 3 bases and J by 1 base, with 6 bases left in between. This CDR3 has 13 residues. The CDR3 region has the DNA TGTGCCAGTAGTATCGCAACGAACACTGAAGCTTTCTTT. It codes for CASSIATNTEAFF.

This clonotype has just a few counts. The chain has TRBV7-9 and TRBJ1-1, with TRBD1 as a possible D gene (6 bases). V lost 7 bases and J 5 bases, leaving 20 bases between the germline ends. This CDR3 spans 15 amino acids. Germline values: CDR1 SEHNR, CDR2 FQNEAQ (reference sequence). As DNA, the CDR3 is TGTGCCAGCAACCCTGTAGGGGGATCAAGGACTGAAGCTTTCTTT. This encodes CASNPVGGSRTEAFF. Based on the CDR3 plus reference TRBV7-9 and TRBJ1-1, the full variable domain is DTGVSQNPRHKITKRGQNVTFRCDPISEHNRLYWYRQTLGQGPEFLTYFQNEAQLEKSRLLSDRFSAERPKGSFSTLEIQRTEQGDSAMYLCASNPVGGSRTEAFFGQGTRLTVV.

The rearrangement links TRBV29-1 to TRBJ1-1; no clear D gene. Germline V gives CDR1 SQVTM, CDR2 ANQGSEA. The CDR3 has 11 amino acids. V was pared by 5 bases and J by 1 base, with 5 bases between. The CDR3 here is CSVHENTEAFF. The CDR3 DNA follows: TGCAGCGTTCACGAGAACACTGAAGCTTTCTTT.